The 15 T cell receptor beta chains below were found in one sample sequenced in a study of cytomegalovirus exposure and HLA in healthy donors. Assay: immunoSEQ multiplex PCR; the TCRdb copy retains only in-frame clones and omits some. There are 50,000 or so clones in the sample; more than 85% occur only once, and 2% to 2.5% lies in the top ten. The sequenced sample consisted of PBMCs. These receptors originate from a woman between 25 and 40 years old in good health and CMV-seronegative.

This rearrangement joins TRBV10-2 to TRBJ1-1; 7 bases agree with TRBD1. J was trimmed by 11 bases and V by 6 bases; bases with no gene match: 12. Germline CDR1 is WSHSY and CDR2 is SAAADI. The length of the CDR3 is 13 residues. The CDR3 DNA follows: TGCGCCAGCAGAGACGCGACAGGGCTGAGGGCTTTCTTT. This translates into CASRDATGLRAFF.

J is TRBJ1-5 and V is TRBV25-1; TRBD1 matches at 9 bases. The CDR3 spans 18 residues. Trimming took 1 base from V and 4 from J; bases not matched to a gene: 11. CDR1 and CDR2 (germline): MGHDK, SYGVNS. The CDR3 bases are TGTGCCAGCAGTGAATGGGGGGACAGGGACTTTGATAATCAGCCCCAGCATTTT. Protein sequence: CASSEWGDRDFDNQPQHF.

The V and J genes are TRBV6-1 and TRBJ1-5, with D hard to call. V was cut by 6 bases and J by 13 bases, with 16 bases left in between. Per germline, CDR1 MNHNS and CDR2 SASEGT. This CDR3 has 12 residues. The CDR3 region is CASSPGEFQQHF. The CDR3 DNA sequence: TGTGCCAGCAGCCCCGGGGAGTTCCAGCAGCATTTT.

The CDR3 is CASSPSQGESNQPQHF. DNA of the CDR3: TGTGCCAGCAGTCCCTCACAGGGGGAGAGCAATCAGCCCCAGCATTTT. This chain connects TRBV27 to TRBJ1-5, with 8 bases fitting TRBD1. V gave up 5 bases and J gave up 1 base; unmatched junction bases: 7. Germline loops: CDR1 MNHEY, CDR2 SMNVEV (reference sequence). The length of the CDR3 is 16 residues.

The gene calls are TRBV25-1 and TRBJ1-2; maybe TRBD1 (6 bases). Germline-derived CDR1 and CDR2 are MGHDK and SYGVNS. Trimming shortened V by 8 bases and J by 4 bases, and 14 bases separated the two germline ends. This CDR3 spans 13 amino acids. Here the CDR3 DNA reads TGTGCCAGCTCCAGGGGCGTTATCTATGGCTACACCTTC. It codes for CASSRGVIYGYTF.

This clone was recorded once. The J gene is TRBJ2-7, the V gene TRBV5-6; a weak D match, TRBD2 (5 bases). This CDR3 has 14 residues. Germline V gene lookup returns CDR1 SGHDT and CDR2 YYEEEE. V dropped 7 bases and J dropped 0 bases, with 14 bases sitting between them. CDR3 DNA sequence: TGTGCCAGCCTGACGCGGGCGAACTCCTACGAGCAGTACTTC. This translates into CASLTRANSYEQYF.

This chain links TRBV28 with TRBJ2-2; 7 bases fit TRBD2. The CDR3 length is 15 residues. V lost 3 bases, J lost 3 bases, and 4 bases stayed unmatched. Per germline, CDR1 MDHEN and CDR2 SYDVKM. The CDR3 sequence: CASSFGGSHTGELFF. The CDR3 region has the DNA TGTGCCAGCAGTTTCGGGGGGAGTCACACCGGGGAGCTGTTTTTT.

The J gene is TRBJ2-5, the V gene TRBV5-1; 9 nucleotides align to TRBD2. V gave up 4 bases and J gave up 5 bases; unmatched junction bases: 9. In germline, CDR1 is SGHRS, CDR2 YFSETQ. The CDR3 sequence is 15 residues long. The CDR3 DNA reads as TGCGCCAGCAGCGTCTCTAGCGGGATCCGGGAGACCCAGTACTTC. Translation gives CASSVSSGIRETQYF.

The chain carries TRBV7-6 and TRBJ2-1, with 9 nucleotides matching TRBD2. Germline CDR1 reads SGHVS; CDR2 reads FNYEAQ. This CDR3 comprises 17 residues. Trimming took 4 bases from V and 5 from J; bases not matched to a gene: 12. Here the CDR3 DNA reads TGTGCCAGCAGCTCCCGCCCGGGGACTAGCCGAAACAATGAGCAGTTCTTC. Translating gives CASSSRPGTSRNNEQFF.

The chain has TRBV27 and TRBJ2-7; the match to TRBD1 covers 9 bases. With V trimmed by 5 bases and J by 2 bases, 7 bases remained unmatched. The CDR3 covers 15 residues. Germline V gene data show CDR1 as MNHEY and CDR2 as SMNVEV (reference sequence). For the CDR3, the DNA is TGTGCCAGCAGTCCCGGGACAGGGATTACCTACGAGCAGTACTTC. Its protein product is CASSPGTGITYEQYF.

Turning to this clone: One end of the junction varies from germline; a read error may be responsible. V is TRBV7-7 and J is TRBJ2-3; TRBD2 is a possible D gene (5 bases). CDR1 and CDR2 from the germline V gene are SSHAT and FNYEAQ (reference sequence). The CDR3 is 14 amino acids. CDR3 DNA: TGTGCTAGCAGCCTGAGCGGACTCACAGATACGCAGTATTTT. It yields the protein CASSLSGLTDTQYF.

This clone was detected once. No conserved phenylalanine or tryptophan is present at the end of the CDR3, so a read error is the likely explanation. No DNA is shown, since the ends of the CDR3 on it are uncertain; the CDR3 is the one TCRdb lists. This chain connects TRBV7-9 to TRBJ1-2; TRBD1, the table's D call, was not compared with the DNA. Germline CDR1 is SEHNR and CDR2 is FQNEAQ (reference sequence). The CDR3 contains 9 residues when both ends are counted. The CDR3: CASIRDTDI.

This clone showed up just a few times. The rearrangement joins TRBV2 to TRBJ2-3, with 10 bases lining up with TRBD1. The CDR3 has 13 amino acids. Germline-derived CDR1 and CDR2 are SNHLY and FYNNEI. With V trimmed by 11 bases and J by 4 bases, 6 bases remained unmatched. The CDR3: CAGRDRGSDTQYF. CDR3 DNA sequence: TGTGCCGGCCGGGACAGGGGATCAGATACGCAGTATTTT.

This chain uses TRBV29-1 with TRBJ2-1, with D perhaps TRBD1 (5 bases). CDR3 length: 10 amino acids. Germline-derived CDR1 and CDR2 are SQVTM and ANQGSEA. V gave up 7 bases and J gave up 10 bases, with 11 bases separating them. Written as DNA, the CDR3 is TGCAGCGCTCATTGGACAGAGCAGTTCTTC. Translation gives CSAHWTEQFF.

CDR3: CACPPGPRLDRLSPETQYF. The CDR3 region has the DNA TGTGCCTGTCCACCGGGACCCCGACTAGATCGACTGTCCCCGGAGACCCAGTACTTC. The rearrangement joins TRBV30 to TRBJ2-5; TRBD2 might be the D (6 bases). The CDR3 consists of 19 residues. V lost 6 bases and J 5 bases, leaving 34 bases between the germline ends. CDR1 and CDR2 (germline): GTSNPN, SVGIG (reference sequence).